The TCR beta chain described here comes from a study of T cell clones after liver transplantation. Background on the study: Tolerant meant at least one year fully off immunosuppression without liver enzymes above twice normal.

CDR1 and CDR2 (germline): SNHLY, FYNNEI. Trimming took off 4 bases at V and 4 bases at J, with 13 bases between the two ends. CDR3 length: 14 residues. Clones were read by immunoSEQ multiplex PCR, and TCRdb kept only the in-frame ones, dropping some. The sample lists tens of thousands of clones; around 75% were seen once. The TCR comes from a human donor who received a liver transplant. The chain recombines TRBV2 with TRBJ1-1, with a weak D call TRBD1 (5 bases). The sequences come from CD4+ T cells from blood, collected before liver transplant. CDR3 residues: CASSGWGDGTEAFF. Here the CDR3 DNA reads TGTGCCAGCAGTGGGTGGGGGGACGGCACTGAAGCTTTCTTT.